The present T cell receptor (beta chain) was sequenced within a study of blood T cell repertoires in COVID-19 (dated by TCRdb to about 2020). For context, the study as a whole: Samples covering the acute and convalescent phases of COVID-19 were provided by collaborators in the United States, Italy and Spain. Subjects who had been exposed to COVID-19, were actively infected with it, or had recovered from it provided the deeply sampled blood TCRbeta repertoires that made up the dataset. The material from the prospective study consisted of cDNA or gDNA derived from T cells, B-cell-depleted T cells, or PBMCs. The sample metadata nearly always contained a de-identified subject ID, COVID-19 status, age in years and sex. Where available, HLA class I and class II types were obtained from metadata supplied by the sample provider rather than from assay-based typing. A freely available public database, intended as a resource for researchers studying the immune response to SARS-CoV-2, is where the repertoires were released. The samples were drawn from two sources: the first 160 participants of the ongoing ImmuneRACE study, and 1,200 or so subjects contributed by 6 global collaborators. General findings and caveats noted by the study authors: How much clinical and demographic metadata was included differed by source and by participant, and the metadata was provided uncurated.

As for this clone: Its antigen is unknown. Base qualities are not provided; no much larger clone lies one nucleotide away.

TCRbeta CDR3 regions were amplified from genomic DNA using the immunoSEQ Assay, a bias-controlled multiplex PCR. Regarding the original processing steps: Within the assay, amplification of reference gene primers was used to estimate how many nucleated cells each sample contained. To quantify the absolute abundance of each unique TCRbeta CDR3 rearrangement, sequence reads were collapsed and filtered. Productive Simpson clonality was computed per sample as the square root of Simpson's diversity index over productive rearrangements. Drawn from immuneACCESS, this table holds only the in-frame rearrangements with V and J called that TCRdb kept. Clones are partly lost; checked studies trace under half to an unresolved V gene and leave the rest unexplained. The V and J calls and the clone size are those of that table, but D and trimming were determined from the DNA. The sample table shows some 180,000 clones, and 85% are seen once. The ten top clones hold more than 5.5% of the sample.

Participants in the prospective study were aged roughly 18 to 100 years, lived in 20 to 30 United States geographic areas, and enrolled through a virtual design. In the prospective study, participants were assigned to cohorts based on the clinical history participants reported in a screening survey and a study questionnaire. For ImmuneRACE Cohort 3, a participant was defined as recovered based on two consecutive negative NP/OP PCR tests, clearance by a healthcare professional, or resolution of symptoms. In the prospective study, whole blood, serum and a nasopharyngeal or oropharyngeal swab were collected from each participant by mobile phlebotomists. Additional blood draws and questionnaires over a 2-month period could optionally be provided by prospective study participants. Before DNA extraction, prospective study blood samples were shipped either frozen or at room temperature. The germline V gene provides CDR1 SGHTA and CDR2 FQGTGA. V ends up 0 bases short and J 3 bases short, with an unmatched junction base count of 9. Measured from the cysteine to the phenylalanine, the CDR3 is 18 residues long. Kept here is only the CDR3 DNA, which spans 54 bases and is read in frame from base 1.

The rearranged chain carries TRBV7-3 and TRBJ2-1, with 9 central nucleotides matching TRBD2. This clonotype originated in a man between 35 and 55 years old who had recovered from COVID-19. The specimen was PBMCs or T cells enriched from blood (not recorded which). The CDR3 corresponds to CASSLTVSGRPSYNEQFF. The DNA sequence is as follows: TGTGCCAGCAGCTTAACGGTTAGCGGGAGACCGAGCTACAATGAGCAGTTCTTC.